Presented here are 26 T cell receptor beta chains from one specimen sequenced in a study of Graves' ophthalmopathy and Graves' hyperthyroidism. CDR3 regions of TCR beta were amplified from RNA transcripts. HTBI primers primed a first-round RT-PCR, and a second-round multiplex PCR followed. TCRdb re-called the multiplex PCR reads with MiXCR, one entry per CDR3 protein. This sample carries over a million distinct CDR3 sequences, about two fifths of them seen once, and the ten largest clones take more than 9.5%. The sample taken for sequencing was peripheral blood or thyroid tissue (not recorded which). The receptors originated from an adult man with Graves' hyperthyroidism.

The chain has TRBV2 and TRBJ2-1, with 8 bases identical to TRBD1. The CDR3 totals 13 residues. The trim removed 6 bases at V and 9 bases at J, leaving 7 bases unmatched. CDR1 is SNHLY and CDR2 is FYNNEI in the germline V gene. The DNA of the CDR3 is TGTGCCAGCAGGCCGCAGGGGGCTGGTGAGCAGTTCTTC. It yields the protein CASRPQGAGEQFF.

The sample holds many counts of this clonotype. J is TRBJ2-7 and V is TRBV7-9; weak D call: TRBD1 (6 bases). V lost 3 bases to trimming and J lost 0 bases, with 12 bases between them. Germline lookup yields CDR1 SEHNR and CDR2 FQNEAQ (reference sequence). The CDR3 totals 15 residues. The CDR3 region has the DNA TGTGCCAGCAGCTTGGACAGTGAGAGCTCCTACGAGCAGTACTTC. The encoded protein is CASSLDSESSYEQYF.

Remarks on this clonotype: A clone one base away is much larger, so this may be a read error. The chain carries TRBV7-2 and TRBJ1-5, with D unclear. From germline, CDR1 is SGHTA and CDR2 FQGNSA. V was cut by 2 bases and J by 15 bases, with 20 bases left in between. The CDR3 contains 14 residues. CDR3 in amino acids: CASSLTPATPARHF. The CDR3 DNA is TGTGCCAGCAGCTTAACGCCAGCCACCCCAGCCCGGCATTTT.

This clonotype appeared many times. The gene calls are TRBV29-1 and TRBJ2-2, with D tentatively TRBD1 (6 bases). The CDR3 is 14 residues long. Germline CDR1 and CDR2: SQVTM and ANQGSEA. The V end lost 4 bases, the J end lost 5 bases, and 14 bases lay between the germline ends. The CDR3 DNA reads TGCAGCGTTGCCGATACAGGGAGTACCGGGGAGCTGTTTTTT. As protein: CSVADTGSTGELFF.

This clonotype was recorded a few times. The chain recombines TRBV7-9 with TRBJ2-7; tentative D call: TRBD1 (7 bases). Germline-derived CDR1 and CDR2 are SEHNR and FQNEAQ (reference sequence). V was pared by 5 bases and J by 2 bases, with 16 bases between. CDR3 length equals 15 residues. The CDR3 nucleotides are TGTGCCAGCAGCCAGGCCAGGGGGGCTACCTACGAGCAGTACTTC. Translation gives CASSQARGATYEQYF.

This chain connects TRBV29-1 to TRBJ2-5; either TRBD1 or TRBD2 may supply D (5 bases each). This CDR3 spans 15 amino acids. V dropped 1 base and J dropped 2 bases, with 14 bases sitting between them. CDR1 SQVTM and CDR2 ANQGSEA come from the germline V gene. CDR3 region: CSVEGGSRAQETQYF. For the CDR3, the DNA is TGCAGCGTTGAAGGCGGGTCCAGGGCGCAAGAGACCCAGTACTTC.

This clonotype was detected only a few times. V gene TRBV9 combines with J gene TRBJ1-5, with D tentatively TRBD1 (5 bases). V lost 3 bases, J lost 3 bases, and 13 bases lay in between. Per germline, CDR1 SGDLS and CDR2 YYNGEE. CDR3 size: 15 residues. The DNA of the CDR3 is TGTGCCAGCAGCGCCCGGGGGACCTACAATCAGCCCCAGCATTTT. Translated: CASSARGTYNQPQHF. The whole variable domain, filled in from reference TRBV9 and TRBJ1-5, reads DSGVTQTPKHLITATGQRVTLRCSPRSGDLSVYWYQQSLDQGLQFLIQYYNGEERAKGNILERFSAQQFPDLHSELNLSSLELGDSALYFCASSARGTYNQPQHFGDGTRLSIL.

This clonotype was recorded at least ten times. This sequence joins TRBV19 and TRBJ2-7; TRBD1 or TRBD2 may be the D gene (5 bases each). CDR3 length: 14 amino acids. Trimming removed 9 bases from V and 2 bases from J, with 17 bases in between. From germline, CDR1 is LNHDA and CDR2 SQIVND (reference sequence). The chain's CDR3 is CASSTGTVAYEQYF. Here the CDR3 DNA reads TGTGCCAGCAGCACCGGGACGGTAGCCTACGAGCAGTACTTC.

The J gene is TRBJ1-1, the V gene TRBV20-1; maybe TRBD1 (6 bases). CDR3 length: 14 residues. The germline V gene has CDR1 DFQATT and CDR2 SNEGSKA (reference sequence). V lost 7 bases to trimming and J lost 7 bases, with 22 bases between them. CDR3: CSVRLTGFGGEAFF. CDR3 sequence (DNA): TGCAGTGTTCGGCTCACAGGGTTCGGCGGTGAAGCTTTCTTT.

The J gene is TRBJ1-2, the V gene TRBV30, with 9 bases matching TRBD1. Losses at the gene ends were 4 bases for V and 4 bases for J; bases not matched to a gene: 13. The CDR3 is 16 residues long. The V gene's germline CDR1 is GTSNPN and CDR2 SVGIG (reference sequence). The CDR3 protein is CAWIFGGTGGSYGYTF. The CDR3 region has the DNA TGTGCCTGGATCTTTGGGGGAACAGGGGGCAGCTATGGCTACACCTTC.

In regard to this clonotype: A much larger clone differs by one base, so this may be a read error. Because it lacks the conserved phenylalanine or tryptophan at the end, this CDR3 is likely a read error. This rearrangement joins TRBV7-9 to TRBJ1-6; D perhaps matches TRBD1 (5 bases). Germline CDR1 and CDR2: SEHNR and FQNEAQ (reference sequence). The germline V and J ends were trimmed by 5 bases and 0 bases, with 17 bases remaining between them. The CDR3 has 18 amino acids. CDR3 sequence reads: CASSPRSQASSYNSPLHL. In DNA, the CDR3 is TGTGCCAGCAGCCCCCGCTCACAGGCCAGCTCCTATAATTCACCCCTCCACCTT.

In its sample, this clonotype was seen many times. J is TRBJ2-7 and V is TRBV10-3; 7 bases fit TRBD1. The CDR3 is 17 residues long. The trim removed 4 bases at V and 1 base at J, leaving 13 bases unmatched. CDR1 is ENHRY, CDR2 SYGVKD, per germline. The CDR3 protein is CAISGNRGKTGSYEQYF. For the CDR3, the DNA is TGTGCCATCAGTGGGAACAGGGGAAAAACGGGGTCCTACGAGCAGTACTTC.

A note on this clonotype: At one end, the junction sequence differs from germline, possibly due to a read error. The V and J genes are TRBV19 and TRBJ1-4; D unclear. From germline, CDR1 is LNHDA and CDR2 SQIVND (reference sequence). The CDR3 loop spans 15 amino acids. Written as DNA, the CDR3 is TGTGCCAGTAGCCGGAGACAACAAACTGATGAAAAACTGTTTTTT. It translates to CASSRRQQTDEKLFF. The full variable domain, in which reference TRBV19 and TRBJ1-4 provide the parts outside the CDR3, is DGGITQSPKYLFRKEGQNVTLSCEQNLNHDAMYWYRQDPGQGLRLIYYSQIVNDFQKGDIAEGYSVSREKKESFPLTVTSAQKNPTAFYLCASSRRQQTDEKLFFGSGTQLSVL.

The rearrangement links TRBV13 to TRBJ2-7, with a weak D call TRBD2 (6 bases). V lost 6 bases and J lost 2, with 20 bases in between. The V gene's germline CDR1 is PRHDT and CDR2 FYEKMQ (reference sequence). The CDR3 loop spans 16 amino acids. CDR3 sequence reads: CASRRTFGRQTYEQYF. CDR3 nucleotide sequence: TGTGCCAGCAGACGGACGTTCGGGAGACAGACCTACGAGCAGTACTTC.

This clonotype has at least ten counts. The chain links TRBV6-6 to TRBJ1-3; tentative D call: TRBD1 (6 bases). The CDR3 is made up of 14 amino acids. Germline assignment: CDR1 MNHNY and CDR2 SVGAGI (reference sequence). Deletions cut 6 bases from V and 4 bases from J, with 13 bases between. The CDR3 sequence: CASRSGGLGNTIYF. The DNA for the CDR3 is TGTGCCAGCAGATCCGGGGGCTTAGGAAACACCATATATTTT.

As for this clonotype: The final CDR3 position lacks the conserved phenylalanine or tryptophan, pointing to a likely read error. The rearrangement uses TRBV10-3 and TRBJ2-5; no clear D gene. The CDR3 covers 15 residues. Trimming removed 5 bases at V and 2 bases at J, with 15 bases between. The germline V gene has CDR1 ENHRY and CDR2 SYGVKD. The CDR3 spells CAISSAYGQQETQYL. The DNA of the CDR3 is TGTGCCATCAGTTCCGCCTACGGTCAGCAAGAGACCCAGTACCTC.

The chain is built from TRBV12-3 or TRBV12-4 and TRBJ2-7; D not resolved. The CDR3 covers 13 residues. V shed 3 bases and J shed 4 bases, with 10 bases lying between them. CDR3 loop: CASSFRPTYEQYF. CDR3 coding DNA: TGTGCCAGCAGTTTCCGACCGACATACGAGCAGTACTTC.

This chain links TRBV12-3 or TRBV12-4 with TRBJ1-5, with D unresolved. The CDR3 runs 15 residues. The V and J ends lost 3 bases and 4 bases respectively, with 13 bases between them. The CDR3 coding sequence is TGTGCCAGCAGTTTTTTGGTGCGAAATAATCAGCCCCAGCATTTT. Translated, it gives CASSFLVRNNQPQHF.

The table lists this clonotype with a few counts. The CDR3: CASSHRGYQPQHF. The CDR3 nucleotides read TGTGCCAGCAGCCACCGGGGGTATCAGCCCCAGCATTTT. The chain is built from TRBV28 and TRBJ1-5; D might be TRBD1 (5 bases). V gave up 6 bases and J gave up 5 bases, with 11 bases separating them. Germline lookup yields CDR1 MDHEN and CDR2 SYDVKM. The CDR3 totals 13 residues.

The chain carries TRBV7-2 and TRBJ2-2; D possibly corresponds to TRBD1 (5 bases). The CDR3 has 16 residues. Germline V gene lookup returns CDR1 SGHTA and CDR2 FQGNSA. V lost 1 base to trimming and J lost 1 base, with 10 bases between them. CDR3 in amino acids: CASSLGVGQNTGELFF. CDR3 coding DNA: TGTGCCAGCAGCTTAGGGGTGGGGCAGAACACCGGGGAGCTGTTTTTT.

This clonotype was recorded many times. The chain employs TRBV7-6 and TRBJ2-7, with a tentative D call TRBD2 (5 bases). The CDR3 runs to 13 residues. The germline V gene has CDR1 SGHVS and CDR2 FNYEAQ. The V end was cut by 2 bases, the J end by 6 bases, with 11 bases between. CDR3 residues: CASSLSAAREQYF. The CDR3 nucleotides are TGTGCCAGCAGCTTATCAGCGGCGCGCGAGCAGTACTTC.

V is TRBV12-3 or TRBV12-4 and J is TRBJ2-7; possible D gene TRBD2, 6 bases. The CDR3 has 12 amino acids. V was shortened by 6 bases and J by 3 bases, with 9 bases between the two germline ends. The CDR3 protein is CASRLGSYEQYF. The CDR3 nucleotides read TGTGCCAGCAGACTCGGGAGCTACGAGCAGTACTTC.

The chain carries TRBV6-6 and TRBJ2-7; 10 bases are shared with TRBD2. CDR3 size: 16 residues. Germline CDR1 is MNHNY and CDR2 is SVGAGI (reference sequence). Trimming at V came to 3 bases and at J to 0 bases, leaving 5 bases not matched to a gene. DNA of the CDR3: TGTGCCAGCAGTTATGGGACTAGCGATCCCTCCTACGAGCAGTACTTC. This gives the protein CASSYGTSDPSYEQYF.

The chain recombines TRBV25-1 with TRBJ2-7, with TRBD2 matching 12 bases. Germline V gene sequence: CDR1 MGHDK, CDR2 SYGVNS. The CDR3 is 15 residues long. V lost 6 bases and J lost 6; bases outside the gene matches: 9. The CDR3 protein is CASSRLAGVLTEQYF. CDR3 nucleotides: TGTGCCAGCAGCCGACTAGCGGGAGTCTTAACCGAGCAGTACTTC.

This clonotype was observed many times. CDR3 amino acids: CASSYARSGSYGYTF. CDR3 nucleotide sequence: TGTGCCAGCAGTTACGCACGGTCAGGGTCCTATGGCTACACCTTC. The J gene is TRBJ1-2, the V gene TRBV6-2 or TRBV6-3; TRBD1 is a possible D gene (5 bases). The germline V and J ends were trimmed by 2 bases and 4 bases, with 14 bases remaining between them. From germline, CDR1 is MNHEY and CDR2 SVGEGT. CDR3 size: 15 residues.

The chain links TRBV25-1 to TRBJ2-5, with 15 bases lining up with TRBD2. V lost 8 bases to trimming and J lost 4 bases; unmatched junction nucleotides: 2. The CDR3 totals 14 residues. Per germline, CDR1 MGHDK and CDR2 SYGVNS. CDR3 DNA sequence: TGTGCCAGCTGGGGACTAGCGGGAGGAGAGACCCAGTACTTC. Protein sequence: CASWGLAGGETQYF.